The rows below give T cell receptor beta chains drawn from one sample of a study of early stage breast cancer tumors. TCRdb's table, derived via immunoSEQ multiplex PCR, lists solely in-frame clones and lacks some. This sample has about 11,000 clones, with around 69% found just once. Sequenced sample: breast tumor tissue. These TCRs come from a middle-aged person with breast cancer. Both conserved end residues are part of each CDR3. A D gene is named only where the DNA matches it firmly. A row's size may be missing; if present it is once, few, many or a size class.

TRBJ2-3,few,TRBD2,TRBV6-1,TGTGCCAGCAGTGAGGGGCTGCAAGCGGGAGGGACAGATACGCAGTATTTT,CASSEGLQAGGTDTQYF
TRBJ2-1,few,TRBD2,TRBV29-1,TGCAGCGTTGAAGGGCTGAATTCCGGGACTAGCGGTTACAATGAGCAGTTCTTC,CSVEGLNSGTSGYNEQFF
TRBJ2-5,.,.,TRBV5-1,TGCGCCAGCAGCTTGGCTCAGAGGGAGACCCAGTACTTC,CASSLAQRETQYF
TRBJ1-1,.,.,TRBV7-7,TGCGCCAGCAGCCAAGTTCCTCCAGGGTTGAACACTGAAGCTTTCTTT,CASSQVPPGLNTEAFF
TRBJ2-1,.,TRBD2,TRBV7-9,TGTGCCAGCACCTCCGGGACTAGCGCCTACAATGAGCAGTTCTTC,CASTSGTSAYNEQFF
TRBJ2-3,once,TRBD2,TRBV10-3,TGTGCCATCAAGGCGGGAGTTCGAAGCACAGATACGCAGTATTTT,CAIKAGVRSTDTQYF
TRBJ2-3,.,.,TRBV6-5,TGTGCCAGCAGTTACTCGATGGGATCAGGGGCAGATACGCAGTATTTT,CASSYSMGSGADTQYF
TRBJ2-1,.,.,TRBV10-1,TGCGCCAGCAGTGAAAATCTGGGTGAGCAGTTCTTC,CASSENLGEQFF
TRBJ2-1,.,.,TRBV18,TGTGCCAGCTCTGCAAAGCCCCGGGACCTCTACTACAATGAGCAGTTCTTC,CASSAKPRDLYYNEQFF
TRBJ2-3,.,.,TRBV5-1,TGCGCCAGCAGCACCCGTCAGGGGCGAGGAGATACGCAGTATTTT,CASSTRQGRGDTQYF
TRBJ2-2,.,TRBD2,TRBV2,TGTGCCAGCGTTCAGCGGGGGGCCGGGACCGGGGAGCTGTTTTTT,CASVQRGAGTGELFF
TRBJ2-3,.,.,TRBV19,TGTGCCAGTAGTATAGATCGGTTCGGGCCTTTGGGGTCGCAGTATTTT,CASSIDRFGPLGSQYF
TRBJ2-2,.,TRBD1,TRBV9,TGTGCCAGCAGCCCGATGGGACAGATCAACACCGGGGAGCTGTTTTTT,CASSPMGQINTGELFF
TRBJ2-1,.,TRBD2,TRBV19,TGTGCCAGTAGTATAGATCTGGCTAGCGGATCCTACAATGAGCAGTTCTTC,CASSIDLASGSYNEQFF
TRBJ1-1,.,TRBD1,TRBV16,TGTGCCAGCAGCCAAGCTGGACAGGGAAACACTGAAGCTTTCTTT,CASSQAGQGNTEAFF
TRBJ2-7,.,.,TRBV5-1,TGCGCCAGCAGCTTCGAACGGCCTTTAAGGTACGAGCAGTACTTC,CASSFERPLRYEQYF